This entry describes one T cell receptor beta chain. This record comes from a study of T cell responses to AZD1222 COVID-19 vaccine. Germline assignment: CDR1 LNHDA and CDR2 SQIVND (reference sequence). This CDR3 comprises 14 residues. V dropped 0 bases and J dropped 5 bases, with 9 bases sitting between them. The data were produced by immunoSEQ multiplex PCR, yet TCRdb's version contains in-frame clones alone and is incomplete. The profile shows approximately 170,000 clones, about 92% of them singletons. The chain carries TRBV19 and TRBJ2-3; no firm D call. This TCR was recovered from an adult in good health. The starting material was peripheral blood, obtained on day 0 of AZD1222 vaccination. DNA for the CDR3: TGTGCCAGTAGTATAGATCAAAGGGTAGATACGCAGTATTTT. The encoded protein is CASSIDQRVDTQYF. Variable domain in full (rest from reference TRBV19 and TRBJ2-3): DGGITQSPKYLFRKEGQNVTLSCEQNLNHDAMYWYRQDPGQGLRLIYYSQIVNDFQKGDIAEGYSVSREKKESFPLTVTSAQKNPTAFYLCASSIDQRVDTQYFGPGTRLTVL.